The source of this T cell receptor beta chain is a study of shared clonotypes between healthy human individuals. Naive CD8 cells lacked CD45RO and underwent positive selection for CCR7, leaving out terminally differentiated effector memory CD45RA+ cells. The germline V gene has CDR1 WSHSY and CDR2 SAAADI. V was pared by 1 base and J by 0 bases, with 11 bases of the junction left unmatched. The CDR3 is 20 amino acids. Data came from immunoSEQ multiplex PCR; TCRdb stores just in-frame clones and leaves some out. The table lists some 2.1 million clones, just under 95% of them singletons. The chain employs TRBV10-2 and TRBJ2-6; 8 bases agree with TRBD1. Material for sequencing was naive CD8+ T cells sorted from blood. The TCR originated in a man between 18 and 35 years old in good health. This CDR3 reads CASSEYRQGFASSGANVLTF. Written as DNA, the CDR3 is TGCGCCAGCAGTGAGTATCGACAGGGGTTTGCCAGCTCTGGGGCCAACGTCCTGACTTTC.